These 16 T cell receptor beta chains were sequenced from one sample in a study of shared clonotypes between healthy human individuals. Only CD45RO-negative cells positively selected for CCR7 counted as naive CD8 cells, so terminally differentiated effector memory CD45RA+ cells were excluded. The method was immunoSEQ multiplex PCR; TCRdb's version includes in-frame clones alone and lacks a portion of them. This sample has roughly 2,000,000 clones, with 85% to 95% found just once. Sequenced: naive CD8+ T cells from PBMCs. These TCRs come from a man younger than 35 in good health. Some clones in this sample may be carry-over from other donors' samples.

This clone has only one observation. This sequence joins TRBV14 and TRBJ2-4; 9 nucleotides line up with TRBD1. V lost 3 bases, J lost 8 bases, and 8 bases stayed unmatched. CDR1 and CDR2 (germline): SGHDN, FVKESK. The CDR3 sequence is 15 residues long. The DNA for the CDR3 is TGTGCCAGCAGCCAGACAGGGGGAGGGAAAGACATTCAGTACTTC. Amino acids: CASSQTGGGKDIQYF.

V usage is TRBV29-1 and J usage is TRBJ1-4; the D is unclear. The CDR3 extends over 13 amino acids. V lost 7 bases and J lost 8, with 17 bases in between. Germline V CDR1 and CDR2: SQVTM, ANQGSEA. DNA of the CDR3: TGCAGCGCTCAGAGTTTGGACGACGAAAAACTGTTTTTT. It codes for CSAQSLDDEKLFF.

V is TRBV25-1 and J is TRBJ2-7; the match to TRBD1 covers 12 bases. The CDR3 length is 14 residues. The V gene's germline CDR1 is MGHDK and CDR2 SYGVNS. The V gene end was trimmed by 4 bases and the J gene end by 5 bases; junction bases not matched to a gene: 3. The CDR3 here is CASSVGTGGDEQYF. CDR3 sequence (DNA): TGTGCCAGCAGTGTCGGGACAGGGGGCGACGAGCAGTACTTC.

The chain employs TRBV19 and TRBJ2-1; no clear D gene. The CDR3 contains 13 residues. The germline CDR1 and CDR2 sequences are LNHDA and SQIVND (reference sequence). V was trimmed by 3 bases and J by 8 bases, leaving 11 bases between them. The CDR3 reads CASSIADVDEQFF. The CDR3 DNA is TGTGCCAGTAGTATTGCGGACGTCGATGAGCAGTTCTTC.

The genes are TRBV6-5 and TRBJ2-7, with D tentatively TRBD2 (6 bases). The CDR3 sequence is 15 residues long. V was cut by 4 bases and J by 0 bases, with 13 bases left in between. Germline-derived CDR1 and CDR2 are MNHEY and SVGAGI. As DNA, the CDR3 is TGTGCCAGCAGTTCTTACTGGGAGGACTCCTACGAGCAGTACTTC. This codes for CASSSYWEDSYEQYF.

This chain joins TRBV5-4 and TRBJ2-7; 11 bases line up with TRBD2. V lost 4 bases to trimming and J lost 6 bases; unmatched junction nucleotides: 6. CDR3 length equals 14 residues. Germline CDR1 and CDR2: SGHNT and YYREEE (reference sequence). CDR3 sequence reads: CASSLTSGNREQYF. CDR3 bases: TGTGCCAGCAGCCTGACTAGCGGGAACCGCGAGCAGTACTTC.

This clone has only one observation. V usage is TRBV28 and J usage is TRBJ1-2; no definite D call. In germline, CDR1 is MDHEN, CDR2 SYDVKM. Trimming removed 4 bases at V and 4 bases at J, with 10 bases between. This CDR3 is 13 amino acids long. Here the CDR3 reads CASSSGLSYGYTF. The CDR3, as DNA: TGTGCCAGCAGTTCCGGCCTCTCCTATGGCTACACCTTC.

V and J are TRBV5-1 and TRBJ1-1; 8 bases are shared with TRBD1. In germline, CDR1 is SGHRS, CDR2 YFSETQ. The CDR3 runs to 15 residues. Trimming took 0 bases from V and 1 from J; bases not matched to a gene: 2. CDR3 in amino acids: CASSLAGQENTEAFF. In nucleotides, the CDR3 is TGCGCCAGCAGCTTGGCGGGACAGGAGAACACTGAAGCTTTCTTT.

The chain recombines TRBV19 with TRBJ2-5; 7 bases align to TRBD1. Germline assignment: CDR1 LNHDA and CDR2 SQIVND (reference sequence). The CDR3 extends over 17 amino acids. The V gene end was trimmed by 1 base and the J gene end by 5 bases; junction bases not matched to a gene: 13. The CDR3 DNA reads as TGTGCCAGTAGTATAGGCGGAGACAGGGACGTTGTGGAGACCCAGTACTTC. This sequence encodes CASSIGGDRDVVETQYF.

This clone was found once. This sequence joins TRBV27 and TRBJ1-2; no clear D. The CDR3 contains 16 residues. V shed 4 bases and J shed 8 bases, with 23 bases lying between them. Germline V lookup: CDR1 MNHEY, CDR2 SMNVEV (reference sequence). The CDR3 DNA sequence: TGTGCCAGCAGTTCCGTGCCCGACGGTGTGAGTTTAGGCTACACCTTC. Encoded protein: CASSSVPDGVSLGYTF.

The J gene is TRBJ2-7, the V gene TRBV7-6; D ambiguous. The CDR3 is 14 residues long. V was clipped by 1 base and J by 3 bases, with 10 bases between them. CDR1 SGHVS and CDR2 FNYEAQ come from the germline V gene. Here the CDR3 reads CASSLDEYRYEQYF. Written as DNA, the CDR3 is TGTGCCAGCAGCTTAGACGAGTACCGCTACGAGCAGTACTTC.

This chain joins TRBV6-6 and TRBJ2-7, with 8 bases that match TRBD1. CDR3 length equals 12 residues. Trimming at V came to 7 bases and at J to 4 bases, leaving 3 bases not matched to a gene. Germline assignment: CDR1 MNHNY and CDR2 SVGAGI (reference sequence). CDR3 sequence: CASTRDRYEQYF. DNA for the CDR3: TGTGCCAGCACCAGGGACAGGTACGAGCAGTACTTC.

About this clone itself: Other DNA sequences of this sample code for an identical CDR3. The J gene is TRBJ2-7, the V gene TRBV27; 11 bases agree with TRBD2. The CDR3 totals 15 residues. Germline CDR1 MNHEY, CDR2 SMNVEV (reference sequence). V lost 5 bases, J lost 2 bases, and 5 bases stayed unmatched. The CDR3 nucleotides are TGTGCCAGCAGTCCTGGGACTAGCGGAGCCTACGAGCAGTACTTC. Its translation is CASSPGTSGAYEQYF.

V is TRBV10-3 and J is TRBJ2-7, with 9 bases fitting TRBD1. J gave up 1 base and V 10 bases, and 11 bases lay outside the gene matches. The CDR3 length is 15 residues. Looked up from germline, CDR1 is ENHRY and CDR2 is SYGVKD. CDR3 residues: CATGGMGQGSYEQYF. DNA for the CDR3: TGTGCCACCGGAGGGATGGGACAGGGTTCCTACGAGCAGTACTTC.

This clone was seen only a few times. Additional DNA sequences in this sample encode the identical CDR3. The chain carries TRBV27 and TRBJ1-1; D uncertain. V shed 6 bases and J shed 0 bases, with 8 bases lying between them. CDR1 and CDR2 (germline): MNHEY, SMNVEV (reference sequence). The CDR3 has 13 residues. The CDR3 DNA reads as TGTGCCAGCAGCCTGACCCTGAACACTGAAGCTTTCTTT. Protein product: CASSLTLNTEAFF.

The chain carries TRBV7-9 and TRBJ2-7, with D maybe TRBD2 (5 bases). The CDR3 totals 13 residues. Germline loops: CDR1 SEHNR, CDR2 FQNEAQ (reference sequence). Between the trimmed V and J ends, which lost 5 bases and 5 bases, there was a span of 13 bases. The CDR3 is CASSPTLGNEQYF. For the CDR3, the DNA is TGTGCCAGCAGCCCGACTCTCGGGAACGAGCAGTACTTC. Combining the CDR3 with reference TRBV7-9 and TRBJ2-7 gives the whole variable domain DTGVSQNPRHKITKRGQNVTFRCDPISEHNRLYWYRQTLGQGPEFLTYFQNEAQLEKSRLLSDRFSAERPKGSFSTLEIQRTEQGDSAMYLCASSPTLGNEQYFGPGTRLTVT.